Below, 21 T cell receptor beta chains from the same sample are listed, as sequenced in a study of T-cell memory formation after mild COVID-19. Each CDR3 protein is one row after TCRdb ran MiXCR on the 5' RACE reads. Of around 470,000 distinct CDR3 sequences in the sample, around 19% are singletons; the top ten hold approximately 8.4%. Source material: PBMCs or a T cell subset sorted from them (not recorded which). The receptor set was obtained from an adult woman who had mild COVID-19 (a few samples of this study predate the infection). Cell type and time point are not known.

This clonotype was recorded many times. V gene TRBV6-2 or TRBV6-3 combines with J gene TRBJ2-3; the D call may be TRBD1 or TRBD2 (5 bases each). The CDR3 extends over 15 amino acids. Trimming removed 5 bases from V and 4 bases from J, with 16 bases in between. CDR1 MNHEY and CDR2 SVGEGT come from the germline V gene. CDR3 DNA: TGTGCCAGCAGTGGGGGATCCGCCGGATCAGATACGCAGTATTTT. Translated, it gives CASSGGSAGSDTQYF.

CDR3 sequence: CASSEGSGTDTQYF. In DNA, the CDR3 is TGTGCCAGCAGCGAGGGGTCTGGCACAGATACGCAGTATTTT. This chain uses TRBV7-3 with TRBJ2-3, with D tentatively TRBD1 or TRBD2 (5 bases each). With 5 bases removed from V and 1 base from J, the gap between germline ends came to 10 bases. CDR3 length: 14 amino acids. Germline CDR1 and CDR2: SGHTA and FQGTGA. Complete variable domain (other parts from reference TRBV7-3 and TRBJ2-3): GAGVSQTPSNKVTEKGKYVELRCDPISGHTALYWYRQSLGQGPEFLIYFQGTGAADDSGLPNDRFFAVRPEGSVSTLKIQRTERGDSAVYLCASSEGSGTDTQYFGPGTRLTVL.

The chain links TRBV29-1 to TRBJ2-1; D may be TRBD2 (5 bases). The CDR3 length is 12 residues. CDR1 is SQVTM and CDR2 is ANQGSEA in the germline V gene. V was pared by 1 base and J by 9 bases, with 10 bases between. CDR3 sequence (DNA): TGCAGCGTTGAAGCGTTGGGAGCTGAGCAGTTCTTC. This sequence encodes CSVEALGAEQFF.

The chain couples TRBV7-2 to TRBJ1-1, with 7 bases that match TRBD1. Losses at the gene ends were 5 bases for V and 4 bases for J; bases not matched to a gene: 10. The CDR3 contains 15 residues. Looked up from germline, CDR1 is SGHTA and CDR2 is FQGNSA. The CDR3 sequence: CASSAKLQGSTEAFF. DNA of the CDR3: TGTGCCAGCAGCGCAAAGCTACAGGGGAGCACTGAAGCTTTCTTT.

This clonotype occurred a few times. The chain combines TRBV7-9 with TRBJ2-7; TRBD1 might be the D (5 bases). CDR1 and CDR2 from the germline V gene are SEHNR and FQNEAQ (reference sequence). The CDR3 consists of 15 residues. Trimming cost V 5 bases and J 0 bases, with 14 bases left between them. The DNA of the CDR3 is TGTGCCAGCAGCCCGCTAGGACAAAGCTCCTACGAGCAGTACTTC. Translation gives CASSPLGQSSYEQYF.

The chain joins TRBV7-3 to TRBJ2-1, with 7 bases aligning to TRBD1. With 6 bases clipped from V and 9 bases from J, the junction kept 14 bases outside the gene matches. The CDR3 is 15 amino acids. Per the germline V gene, CDR1 is SGHTA and CDR2 is FQGTGA. The CDR3 reads CASSSGGIGVSEQFF. In DNA, the CDR3 is TGTGCCAGCAGTTCAGGGGGAATTGGCGTTAGTGAGCAGTTCTTC.

The chain carries TRBV5-6 and TRBJ2-2; tentative D call: TRBD2 (6 bases). The CDR3 runs 12 residues. V was trimmed by 7 bases and J by 7 bases, leaving 11 bases between them. Germline V gene data show CDR1 as SGHDT and CDR2 as YYEEEE. The CDR3: CASCVEGGELFF. The DNA of the CDR3 is TGTGCCAGCTGTGTGGAGGGCGGGGAGCTGTTTTTT.

This chain joins TRBV4-2 and TRBJ2-7, with TRBD1 matching over 8 bases. CDR1 LGHNA and CDR2 YNFKEQ come from the germline V gene. There are 16 residues in the CDR3. The V gene end was trimmed by 0 bases and the J gene end by 5 bases; junction bases not matched to a gene: 9. CDR3 sequence: CASSQEEAGGFDEQYF. DNA of the CDR3: TGTGCCAGCAGCCAAGAAGAGGCAGGGGGCTTCGACGAGCAGTACTTC.

This clonotype was detected only a few times. The genes are TRBV7-9 and TRBJ1-1, with D tentatively TRBD1 (6 bases). Germline CDR1 SEHNR, CDR2 FQNEAQ (reference sequence). V dropped 3 bases and J dropped 3 bases, with 8 bases sitting between them. The CDR3 loop spans 13 amino acids. In DNA form, the CDR3 reads TGTGCCAGCAGCTTTCGACAGGACACTGAAGCTTTCTTT. Its protein product is CASSFRQDTEAFF.

V gene TRBV11-2 combines with J gene TRBJ1-5; no definite D call. The CDR3 is made up of 15 amino acids. Germline assignment: CDR1 SGHAT and CDR2 FQNNGV. V was clipped by 0 bases and J by 7 bases, with 13 bases between them. The DNA for the CDR3 is TGTGCCAGCAGCTTAGATAAGGCCTGGGGACAGCCCCAGCATTTT. Its protein product is CASSLDKAWGQPQHF.

This clonotype appeared a few times. V gene TRBV3-1 combines with J gene TRBJ1-1, with D perhaps TRBD1 (6 bases). The germline V gene has CDR1 LGHDT and CDR2 YNNKEL (reference sequence). The V end lost 1 base, the J end lost 8 bases, and 11 bases lay between the germline ends. This CDR3 is 13 amino acids long. This CDR3 is CASSQGGGLEAFF. CDR3 in DNA: TGTGCCAGCAGCCAAGGGGGGGGCCTAGAAGCTTTCTTT.

The J gene is TRBJ2-7, the V gene TRBV12-3 or TRBV12-4, with 8 bases fitting TRBD2. The V segment lost 4 bases and the J segment 6 bases; nucleotides outside the gene matches: 8. The CDR3 consists of 14 residues. The DNA of the CDR3 is TGTGCCAGCAGTTCGGGACTAGTATTCTCCGAGCAGTACTTC. Protein product: CASSSGLVFSEQYF.

In its sample, this clonotype was seen a few times. V gene TRBV25-1 combines with J gene TRBJ2-7, with a weak D call TRBD2 (5 bases). Germline V gene lookup returns CDR1 MGHDK and CDR2 SYGVNS. CDR3 length: 13 residues. The ends were cut back, 9 bases at V and 3 bases at J, with 15 bases in the middle. The CDR3, as DNA: TGTGCCAGTCGAGGGCAGATCTACTACGAGCAGTACTTC. It yields the protein CASRGQIYYEQYF.

The rearrangement links TRBV20-1 to TRBJ1-5, with D perhaps matching TRBD1 (6 bases). Deletions cut 6 bases from V and 0 bases from J, with 18 bases between. Germline V lookup: CDR1 DFQATT, CDR2 SNEGSKA (reference sequence). This CDR3 comprises 16 residues. The CDR3 protein is CSALGATANSNQPQHF. In DNA form, the CDR3 reads TGCAGTGCCCTGGGGGCGACCGCGAATAGCAATCAGCCCCAGCATTTT.

This clonotype has a count of ten or more. The chain links TRBV7-8 to TRBJ2-7; 7 bases map to TRBD2. Germline CDR1 SGHVS, CDR2 FQNEAQ. This CDR3 is built from 15 residues. With V trimmed by 1 base and J by 1 base, 4 bases remained unmatched. The CDR3 nucleotides read TGTGCCAGCAGCTTAGGGGACGGGGGGTCCTACGAGCAGTACTTC. As protein: CASSLGDGGSYEQYF.

V and J are TRBV12-3 or TRBV12-4 and TRBJ2-5; 9 nucleotides agree with TRBD1. The CDR3 loop spans 15 amino acids. V shed 4 bases, J shed 3 bases, and the junction held 6 bases outside the gene matches. The CDR3 here is CASSSTGGLEETQYF. The CDR3 DNA is TGTGCCAGCAGTTCGACAGGGGGGTTGGAAGAGACCCAGTACTTC.

Only a few counts were recorded for this clonotype. The V gene is TRBV7-8, the J gene TRBJ2-7; 7 bases line up with TRBD1. V was clipped by 6 bases and J by 2 bases; unmatched bases: 7. The CDR3 is 14 amino acids. Germline CDR1 reads SGHVS; CDR2 reads FQNEAQ. This CDR3 is CASRHRDRAYEQYF. The DNA for the CDR3 is TGTGCCAGCAGACACCGGGACAGAGCCTACGAGCAGTACTTC.

This clonotype appeared a few times. CDR3 amino acids: CASSLVGGTRFSGANVLTF. CDR3 nucleotide sequence: TGCGCCAGCAGCTTGGTGGGAGGGACGAGATTCTCTGGGGCCAACGTCCTGACTTTC. The V and J genes are TRBV5-1 and TRBJ2-6, with 7 bases identical to TRBD2. The CDR3 contains 19 residues. Germline V lookup: CDR1 SGHRS, CDR2 YFSETQ. J gave up 0 bases and V 0 bases, and 9 bases lay outside the gene matches.

This clonotype was seen a handful of times. J is TRBJ2-5 and V is TRBV18, with TRBD1 matching 7 bases. V lost 0 bases and J lost 2; bases outside the gene matches: 9. The length of the CDR3 is 17 residues. The germline V gene encodes CDR1 KGHSH and CDR2 LQKENI. The CDR3 bases are TGTGCCAGCTCACCACCACCAGGACAGGACCCTCAAGAGACCCAGTACTTC. The encoded protein is CASSPPPGQDPQETQYF.

This clonotype was counted a few times. The rearrangement joins TRBV7-8 to TRBJ2-5; 9 positions agree with TRBD2. The V and J ends lost 5 bases and 4 bases, in that order; junction bases with no gene match: 2. The CDR3 is 13 amino acids. Germline CDR1 and CDR2: SGHVS and FQNEAQ. The CDR3 spells CASSRTSAETQYF. DNA of the CDR3: TGTGCCAGCAGCCGGACTAGCGCAGAGACCCAGTACTTC.

This clonotype was seen a few times. The V call is TRBV20-1, the J call TRBJ2-1; D uncertain. Germline loops: CDR1 DFQATT, CDR2 SNEGSKA (reference sequence). V was pared by 1 base and J by 3 bases, with 10 bases between. The CDR3 extends over 14 amino acids. This CDR3 is CSARVWAHYNEQFF. CDR3 in DNA: TGCAGTGCTAGAGTTTGGGCCCACTACAATGAGCAGTTCTTC.